The clone carrying this T cell receptor beta chain was counted ten times or more. Roughly 92 million PBMCs were counted before genomic DNA extraction. This entry comes from a study of shared clonotypes between healthy human individuals. With 3 bases removed from V and 12 bases from J, the gap between germline ends came to 17 bases. The CDR3 consists of 13 residues. Germline CDR1 and CDR2: ENHRY and SYGVKD. Each subset's genomic DNA was shared equally among a number of immunoSEQ plates. Template amounts of roughly 300 ng DNA, 25,000 to 30,000 T cell genomes, were employed in unsorted PBMC replicate PCRs. TCRdb's copy holds only in-frame clones and misses some; the assay was immunoSEQ multiplex PCR. Of about 460,000 clones in the sample, approximately 77% were seen once.

The chain carries TRBV10-3 and TRBJ2-5; a weak D match, TRBD2 (5 bases). The material sequenced was PBMCs. This receptor was taken from a woman between 35 and 50 years old in good health. Some clones in this sample may be carry-over from other donors' samples. CDR3 bases: TGTGCCATCAGTGACCCGAAGGAGGCAACCGAGTACTTC. Its protein is CAISDPKEATEYF.